This passage covers 14 T cell receptor beta chains from one sample sequenced in a study of cytomegalovirus exposure and HLA in healthy donors. The PCR was carried out with 60 Vbeta primers and 13 Jbeta primers. The table came from immunoSEQ multiplex PCR; TCRdb's copy has only in-frame clones and leaves some out. Of 120,000 or so clones listed, about 10% were seen once; the top ten hold around 4.6%. Material: PBMCs. The source is a woman between 18 and 30 years old in good health and CMV-seropositive.

This clone has more than one count but fewer than ten. This rearrangement joins TRBV13 to TRBJ2-7; 12 positions match TRBD2. The germline gives CDR1 PRHDT, CDR2 FYEKMQ (reference sequence). CDR3 size: 16 residues. V gave up 5 bases and J gave up 2 bases; unmatched junction bases: 7. CDR3 loop: CASSKRTSGATYEQYF. The CDR3 nucleotides are TGTGCCAGCAGCAAGCGGACTAGCGGGGCCACCTACGAGCAGTACTTC.

Only a few counts were recorded for this clone. The chain has TRBV6-5 and TRBJ2-3; a weak D match, TRBD2 (6 bases). Germline assignment: CDR1 MNHEY and CDR2 SVGAGI. With 6 bases removed from V and 2 bases from J, the gap between germline ends came to 15 bases. This CDR3 spans 15 amino acids. DNA of the CDR3: TGTGCCAGCAGCCAGGGACTCCCGTCCACAGATACGCAGTATTTT. It codes for CASSQGLPSTDTQYF.

This chain links TRBV6-5 with TRBJ2-7, with D possibly TRBD2 on 7 matching bases. Germline CDR1 is MNHEY and CDR2 is SVGAGI. The CDR3 length is 12 residues. Trimming shortened V by 10 bases and J by 6 bases, and 16 bases separated the two germline ends. The chain's CDR3 is CATSIRGGEQYF. The CDR3 DNA reads TGTGCCACCTCCATAAGGGGGGGCGAGCAGTACTTC.

This clone showed up just a few times. V gene TRBV5-6 combines with J gene TRBJ2-7, with TRBD2 as a possible D gene (5 bases). Germline V lookup: CDR1 SGHDT, CDR2 YYEEEE. The CDR3 length is 14 residues. V dropped 2 bases and J dropped 5 bases, with 14 bases sitting between them. The DNA for the CDR3 is TGTGCCAGCAGCTTTGCAGCGGCTAGCAACGAGCAGTACTTC. The encoded protein is CASSFAAASNEQYF. Combining the CDR3 with reference TRBV5-6 and TRBJ2-7 gives the whole variable domain DAGVTQSPTHLIKTRGQQVTLRCSPKSGHDTVSWYQQALGQGPQFIFQYYEEEERQRGNFPDRFSGHQFPNYSSELNVNALLLGDSALYLCASSFAAASNEQYFGPGTRLTVT.

In nucleotides, the CDR3 is TGTGCCAGCAGCTCAGGGGTAAACTCTGGAAACACCATATATTTT. Its protein is CASSSGVNSGNTIYF. V and J are TRBV7-2 and TRBJ1-3, with D possibly being TRBD1 (6 bases). Trimming removed 4 bases from V and 0 bases from J, with 10 bases in between. This CDR3 is built from 15 residues. Germline lookup yields CDR1 SGHTA and CDR2 FQGNSA.

This clone occurred a few times. This chain joins TRBV5-6 and TRBJ2-1; the match to TRBD2 covers 8 bases. Unmatched junction bases numbered 10, after V lost 3 bases and J lost 8 bases. The CDR3 loop spans 15 amino acids. The germline V gene has CDR1 SGHDT and CDR2 YYEEEE. The DNA of the CDR3 is TGTGCCAGCAGCTCAGCACGGGAGGGCTGGGATGAGCAGTTCTTC. Residues: CASSSAREGWDEQFF.

The chain joins TRBV6-1 to TRBJ1-5; no clear D. Germline V gene data show CDR1 as MNHNS and CDR2 as SASEGT. The V and J ends lost 0 bases and 3 bases respectively, with 24 bases between them. The CDR3 covers 20 residues. The DNA of the CDR3 is TGTGCCAGCAGTGAAGCGCGGTTCTCGCCCGACTCAGCTTTCAATCAGCCCCAGCATTTT. Encoded protein: CASSEARFSPDSAFNQPQHF.

The chain employs TRBV25-1 and TRBJ1-5; D uncertain. The germline V gene has CDR1 MGHDK and CDR2 SYGVNS. The V end was cut by 6 bases, the J end by 2 bases, with 11 bases between. This CDR3 is built from 14 residues. DNA of the CDR3: TGTGCCAGCAGCCAATCAGCGGGCAATCAGCCCCAGCATTTT. As protein: CASSQSAGNQPQHF.

This clone was seen only a few times. The rearrangement uses TRBV7-8 and TRBJ1-5; no clear D gene. CDR1 and CDR2 (germline): SGHVS, FQNEAQ. The CDR3 sequence is 14 residues long. V lost 0 bases to trimming and J lost 3 bases, with 6 bases between them. For the CDR3, the DNA is TGTGCCAGCAGCTTAGCGGGCACCAATCAGCCCCAGCATTTT. It codes for CASSLAGTNQPQHF. The whole variable domain, filled in from reference TRBV7-8 and TRBJ1-5, reads GAGVSQSPRYKVAKRGQDVALRCDPISGHVSLFWYQQALGQGPEFLTYFQNEAQLDKSGLPSDRFFAERPEGSVSTLKIQRTQQEDSAVYLCASSLAGTNQPQHFGDGTRLSIL.

This clone was picked up a small number of times. The chain joins TRBV7-2 to TRBJ1-5, with D possibly being TRBD1 (5 bases). Germline loops: CDR1 SGHTA, CDR2 FQGNSA. The CDR3 has 15 amino acids. V gave up 1 base and J gave up 7 bases, with 14 bases separating them. The CDR3 DNA reads as TGTGCCAGCAGCTTAGTGGCAGGGCTGGGGCAGCCCCAGCATTTT. Residues: CASSLVAGLGQPQHF.

J is TRBJ2-1 and V is TRBV28; 9 bases map to TRBD2. V lost 7 bases to trimming and J lost 5 bases; unmatched junction nucleotides: 12. The CDR3 runs 16 residues. CDR1 MDHEN and CDR2 SYDVKM come from the germline V gene. The CDR3: CASNPLSTSGDNEQFF. The CDR3 DNA reads as TGTGCCAGCAACCCTCTCTCGACTAGCGGAGACAATGAGCAGTTCTTC.

The chain recombines TRBV4-2 with TRBJ1-1; D may be TRBD1 (5 bases). The germline CDR1 and CDR2 sequences are LGHNA and YNFKEQ. The CDR3 sequence is 14 residues long. Trimming took 1 base from V and 2 from J, leaving 8 bases between them. The CDR3 nucleotides read TGTGCCAGCAGCCAAGTCGGGGGAAACACTGAAGCTTTCTTT. Translation: CASSQVGGNTEAFF.

This clone was picked up a small number of times. This chain connects TRBV19 to TRBJ1-2, with D possibly matching TRBD1 (6 bases). CDR3 size: 12 residues. V was clipped by 6 bases and J by 4 bases, with 9 bases between them. Germline V gene lookup returns CDR1 LNHDA and CDR2 SQIVND (reference sequence). CDR3 nucleotides: TGTGCCAGTAGCAAACAGGGCTATGGCTACACCTTC. Protein: CASSKQGYGYTF.

This clone occurred a few times. V is TRBV19 and J is TRBJ1-2; 9 positions match TRBD1. V shed 6 bases, J shed 4 bases, and the junction held 12 bases outside the gene matches. This CDR3 is 16 amino acids long. Per the germline V gene, CDR1 is LNHDA and CDR2 is SQIVND (reference sequence). The CDR3 region has the DNA TGTGCCAGTAGCCGAAAAACCGGGACAGGGTTCTATGGCTACACCTTC. It encodes CASSRKTGTGFYGYTF.